Reported below is one T cell receptor (beta chain). The antigen is not known. The data were taken from a study of shared clonotypes between healthy human individuals. Study-level background: Three CD4 naive, three CD4 memory, two CD8 naive and one CD8 memory plate were used per donor.

Naive CD8 populations comprised CD45RO-negative cells positively selected for CCR7, excluding terminally differentiated effector memory CD45RA+ cells. Generated by immunoSEQ multiplex PCR, the TCRdb table keeps only in-frame clones and is missing some. The table has around 2.1 million clones, 85% to 95% seen once. Study-level results: Sequencing depth was predicted to influence how clonotypes are shared among donors. Memory subsets generally showed smaller estimated richness than naive subsets did.

The source is a man between 18 and 29 years old in good health. Some clones in this sample may be carry-over from other donors' samples. The sample was naive CD8+ T cells from PBMCs.

The CDR3 DNA is TGTGCCAGCTCACCACCGGATGGACGGATTTGGGCGAACGGTCACACCATATATTTT. Encoded protein: CASSPPDGRIWANGHTIYF. The V call is TRBV18, the J call TRBJ1-3; D is unresolved. This CDR3 region has 19 residues. V lost 0 bases, J lost 8 bases, and 26 bases lay in between. Germline loops: CDR1 KGHSH, CDR2 LQKENI.